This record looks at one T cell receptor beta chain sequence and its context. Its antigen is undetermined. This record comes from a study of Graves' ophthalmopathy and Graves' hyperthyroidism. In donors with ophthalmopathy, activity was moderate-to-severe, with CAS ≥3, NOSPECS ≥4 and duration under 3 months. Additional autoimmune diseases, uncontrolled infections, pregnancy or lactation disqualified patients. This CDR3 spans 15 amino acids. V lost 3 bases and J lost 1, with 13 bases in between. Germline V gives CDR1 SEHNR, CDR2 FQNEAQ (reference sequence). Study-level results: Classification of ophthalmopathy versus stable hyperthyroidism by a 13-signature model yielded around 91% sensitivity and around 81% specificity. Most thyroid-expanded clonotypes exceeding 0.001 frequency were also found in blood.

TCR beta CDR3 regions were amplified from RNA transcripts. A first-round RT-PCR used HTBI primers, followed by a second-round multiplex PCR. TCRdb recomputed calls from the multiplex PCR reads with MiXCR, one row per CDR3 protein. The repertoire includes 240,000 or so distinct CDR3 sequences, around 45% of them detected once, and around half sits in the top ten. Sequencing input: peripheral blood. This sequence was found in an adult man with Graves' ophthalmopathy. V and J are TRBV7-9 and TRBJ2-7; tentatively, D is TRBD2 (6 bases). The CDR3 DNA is TGTGCCAGCAGCTTTCACGGCGGGGCATCCTACGAGCAGTACTTC. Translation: CASSFHGGASYEQYF.